This TCR beta chain originates from a study of blood T cell repertoires in COVID-19. Per the original methods: Amplified reference gene primers provided the basis for estimating nucleated cell counts. Libraries were prepared by immunoSEQ multiplex PCR; TCRdb keeps only in-frame clonotypes and omits some of them. V and J calls and clone size are given by that table; D and trimming were obtained from the DNA. The sample contains hundreds of thousands of clones, about 88% of which appear only once. The CDR3 is 17 amino acids. V shed 1 base and J 0 bases; nucleotides not matched to a gene: 5. CDR1 is KGHSH and CDR2 is LQKENI in the germline V gene.

The chain joins TRBV18 to TRBJ2-3, with 9 positions matching TRBD1. The TCR was taken from a woman aged 45-60 years who had recovered from COVID-19. Sequenced input: PBMCs or T cells enriched from blood (not recorded which). The chain's CDR3 is CASSPLPGTGSTDTQYF. CDR3 nucleotides: TGTGCCAGCTCACCACTTCCCGGGACAGGGAGCACAGATACGCAGTATTTT.